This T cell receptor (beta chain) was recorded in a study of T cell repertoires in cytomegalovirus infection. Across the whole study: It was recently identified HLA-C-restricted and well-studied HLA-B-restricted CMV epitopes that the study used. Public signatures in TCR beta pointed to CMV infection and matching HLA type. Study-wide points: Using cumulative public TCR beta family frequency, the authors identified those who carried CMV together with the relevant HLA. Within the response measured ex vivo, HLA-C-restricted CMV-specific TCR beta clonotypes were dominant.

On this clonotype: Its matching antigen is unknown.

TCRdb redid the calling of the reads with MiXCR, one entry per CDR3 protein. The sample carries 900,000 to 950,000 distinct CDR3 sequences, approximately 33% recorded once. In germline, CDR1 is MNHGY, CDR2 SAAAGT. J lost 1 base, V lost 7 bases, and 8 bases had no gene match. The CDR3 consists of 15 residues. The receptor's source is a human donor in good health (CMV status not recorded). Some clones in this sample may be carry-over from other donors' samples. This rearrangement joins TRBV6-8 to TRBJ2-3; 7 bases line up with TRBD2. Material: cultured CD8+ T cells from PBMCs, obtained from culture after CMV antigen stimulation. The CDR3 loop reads CASTIAGRGTDTQYF. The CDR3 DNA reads TGTGCCAGCACCATAGCGGGCCGGGGCACAGATACGCAGTATTTT.